This T cell receptor beta chain was profiled in a study of post-analysis software for immune sequencing data. Notes on the study in general: A few TRBV segments (TRBV5-6, TRBV5-1 and TRBV20-1 among them) occurred more frequently in patients than in controls.

For this clonotype: Its target is unknown.

cDNA libraries for TCR beta contained unique molecular identifiers. One entry per CDR3 protein, called by TCRdb with MiXCR from the PCR reads. In the table there are fewer than 900,000 distinct CDR3 sequences, approximately 44% of which are singletons. Germline loops: CDR1 MNHEY, CDR2 SMNVEV (reference sequence). V was cut by 6 bases and J by 4 bases, with 19 bases left in between. This CDR3 is 15 amino acids long. The sample consisted of blood. The source of this sequence is a girl aged 10-17 years with multiple sclerosis. The J gene is TRBJ2-7, the V gene TRBV27; D possibly corresponds to TRBD2 (7 bases). DNA of the CDR3: TGTGCCAGCAGAGACGGGGGGCTAGGGTCGTACGAGCAGTACTTC. It codes for CASRDGGLGSYEQYF.